This T cell receptor beta chain is drawn from a study of cytomegalovirus exposure and HLA in healthy donors. This CDR3 contains 14 residues. Trimming removed 5 bases from V and 4 bases from J, with 17 bases in between. Germline CDR1 reads SQVTM; CDR2 reads ANQGSEA. Primers: 60 Vbeta forward and 13 Jbeta reverse. Sequenced by immunoSEQ multiplex PCR; TCRdb stores in-frame clones only, minus some. This table holds over 90,000 clones, 65% to 80% found once. The sample comprised PBMCs. The V call is TRBV29-1, the J call TRBJ1-2, with D possibly being TRBD1 (5 bases). The sequence was collected from a woman between 18 and 29 years old in good health and CMV-seropositive. The CDR3 nucleotides are TGCAGCGTTTCCACTGGGACTGCTTTCTATGGCTACACCTTC. As protein: CSVSTGTAFYGYTF.